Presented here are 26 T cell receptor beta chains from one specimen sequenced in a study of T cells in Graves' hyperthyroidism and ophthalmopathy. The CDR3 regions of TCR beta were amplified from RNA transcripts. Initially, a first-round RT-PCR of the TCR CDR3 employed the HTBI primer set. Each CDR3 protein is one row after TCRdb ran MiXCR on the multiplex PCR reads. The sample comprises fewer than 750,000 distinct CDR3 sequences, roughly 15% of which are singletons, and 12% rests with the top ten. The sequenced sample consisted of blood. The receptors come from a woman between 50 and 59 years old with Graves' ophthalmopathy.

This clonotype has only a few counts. The chain's CDR3 is CASSWGLLENTEAFF. The CDR3 region has the DNA TGTGCCAGTAGTTGGGGACTACTAGAAAACACTGAAGCTTTCTTT. The rearrangement joins TRBV19 to TRBJ1-1; D might be TRBD1 (5 bases). Trimming removed 5 bases from V and 2 bases from J, with 15 bases in between. This CDR3 has 15 residues. Germline assignment: CDR1 LNHDA and CDR2 SQIVND (reference sequence).

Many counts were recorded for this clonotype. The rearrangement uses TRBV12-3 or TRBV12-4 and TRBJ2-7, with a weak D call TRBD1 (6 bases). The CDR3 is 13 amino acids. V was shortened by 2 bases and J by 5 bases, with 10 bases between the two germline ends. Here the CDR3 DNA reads TGTGCCAGCAGTTTAAGGGGGAAGAACGAGCAGTACTTC. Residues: CASSLRGKNEQYF.

The CDR3 loop reads CASSQSTGFISYEQYF. Written as DNA, the CDR3 is TGCGCCAGCAGCCAATCTACAGGGTTTATTTCCTACGAGCAGTACTTC. This rearrangement joins TRBV5-1 to TRBJ2-7, with D maybe TRBD1 (6 bases). The germline V and J ends were trimmed by 4 bases and 1 base, with 18 bases remaining between them. The CDR3 extends over 16 amino acids. Germline CDR1 is SGHRS and CDR2 is YFSETQ.

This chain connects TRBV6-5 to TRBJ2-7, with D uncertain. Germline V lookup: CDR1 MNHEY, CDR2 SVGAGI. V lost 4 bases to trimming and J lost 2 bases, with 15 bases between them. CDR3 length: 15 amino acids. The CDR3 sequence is CASSSARQITYEQYF. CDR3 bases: TGTGCCAGCAGTTCGGCCCGGCAGATAACCTACGAGCAGTACTTC.

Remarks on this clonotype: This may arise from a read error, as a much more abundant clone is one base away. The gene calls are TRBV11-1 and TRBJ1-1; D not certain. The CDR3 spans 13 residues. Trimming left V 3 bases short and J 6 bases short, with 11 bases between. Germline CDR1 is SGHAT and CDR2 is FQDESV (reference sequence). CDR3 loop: CASSLGASAEAFF. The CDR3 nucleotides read TGTGCCAGCAGCTTGGGCGCCTCTGCTGAAGCTTTCTTT.

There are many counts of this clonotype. CDR3 bases: TGCAGTGCTAGAGACGGACAGGGAGAGACCCAGTACTTC. Protein sequence: CSARDGQGETQYF. The V call is TRBV20-1, the J call TRBJ2-5, with 8 bases lining up with TRBD1. The CDR3 is 13 residues long. Per the germline V gene, CDR1 is DFQATT and CDR2 is SNEGSKA (reference sequence). With V trimmed by 0 bases and J by 4 bases, 1 base remained unmatched.

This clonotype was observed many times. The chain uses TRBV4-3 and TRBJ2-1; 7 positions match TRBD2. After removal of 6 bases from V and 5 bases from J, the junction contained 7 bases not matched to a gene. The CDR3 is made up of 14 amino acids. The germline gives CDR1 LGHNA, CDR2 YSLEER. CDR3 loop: CASSQSGGNNEQFF. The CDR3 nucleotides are TGCGCCAGCAGTCAATCGGGGGGTAACAATGAGCAGTTCTTC.

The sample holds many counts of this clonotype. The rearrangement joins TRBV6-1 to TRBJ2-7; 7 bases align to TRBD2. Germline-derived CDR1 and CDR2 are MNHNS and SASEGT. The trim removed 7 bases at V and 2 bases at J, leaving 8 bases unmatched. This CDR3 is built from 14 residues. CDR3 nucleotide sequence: TGTGCCAGCACCCAGCGGGATTCAGCCTACGAGCAGTACTTC. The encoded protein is CASTQRDSAYEQYF.

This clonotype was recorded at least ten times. CDR3 sequence reads: CASSPGSIAYEQYF. The CDR3 DNA reads TGCGCCAGCAGCCCAGGGAGTATAGCATACGAGCAGTACTTC. The chain recombines TRBV4-1 with TRBJ2-7; perhaps D is TRBD1 or TRBD2 (5 bases each). The germline CDR1 and CDR2 sequences are MGHRA and YSYEKL. The CDR3 runs 14 residues. V was trimmed by 4 bases and J by 4 bases, leaving 14 bases between them.

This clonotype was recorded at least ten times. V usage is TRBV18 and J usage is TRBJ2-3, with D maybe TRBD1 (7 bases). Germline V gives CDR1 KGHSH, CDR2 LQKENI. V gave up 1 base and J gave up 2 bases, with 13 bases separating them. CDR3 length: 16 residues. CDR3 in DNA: TGTGCCAGCTCACCACAGCCAGGGGGGATCACAGATACGCAGTATTTT. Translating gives CASSPQPGGITDTQYF.

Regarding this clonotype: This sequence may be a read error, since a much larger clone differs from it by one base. This CDR3 is CASSDITGSWSIQPQHF. DNA for the CDR3: TGTGCCAGCAGTGACATTACAGGGAGTTGGTCCATTCAGCCCCAGCATTTT. The chain is built from TRBV6-1 and TRBJ1-5; perhaps TRBD1 as D (6 bases). From germline, CDR1 is MNHNS and CDR2 SASEGT. Trimming pared 3 bases from V and 6 bases from J, leaving 21 bases between. This CDR3 contains 17 residues.

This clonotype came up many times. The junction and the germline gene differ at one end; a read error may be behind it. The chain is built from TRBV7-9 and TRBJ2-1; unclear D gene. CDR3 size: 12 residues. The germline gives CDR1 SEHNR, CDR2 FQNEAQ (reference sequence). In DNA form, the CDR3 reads TGTGCCAGCAGTTTAGGTAGCAATGAGCAGTTCTTC. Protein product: CASSLGSNEQFF.

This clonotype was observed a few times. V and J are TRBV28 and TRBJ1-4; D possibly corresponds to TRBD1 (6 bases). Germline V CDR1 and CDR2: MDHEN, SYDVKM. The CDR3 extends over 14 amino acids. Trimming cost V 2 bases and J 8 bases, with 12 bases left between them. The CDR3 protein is CASSLHRVGEKLFF. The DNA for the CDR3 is TGTGCCAGCAGTTTACACAGGGTGGGCGAAAAACTGTTTTTT.

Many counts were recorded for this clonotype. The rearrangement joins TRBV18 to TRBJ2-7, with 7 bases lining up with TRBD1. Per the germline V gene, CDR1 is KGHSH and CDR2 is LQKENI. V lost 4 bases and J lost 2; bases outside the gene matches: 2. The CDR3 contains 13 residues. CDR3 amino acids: CASSRDSTYEQYF. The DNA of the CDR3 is TGTGCCAGCTCACGGGACAGCACCTACGAGCAGTACTTC.

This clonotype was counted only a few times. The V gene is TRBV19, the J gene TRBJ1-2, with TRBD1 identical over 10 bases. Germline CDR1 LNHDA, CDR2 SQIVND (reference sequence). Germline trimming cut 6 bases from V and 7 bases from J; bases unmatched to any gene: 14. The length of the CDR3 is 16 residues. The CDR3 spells CASSHVVGDRGLGYTF. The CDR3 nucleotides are TGTGCCAGTAGCCACGTGGTGGGGGACAGGGGTCTTGGCTACACCTTC.

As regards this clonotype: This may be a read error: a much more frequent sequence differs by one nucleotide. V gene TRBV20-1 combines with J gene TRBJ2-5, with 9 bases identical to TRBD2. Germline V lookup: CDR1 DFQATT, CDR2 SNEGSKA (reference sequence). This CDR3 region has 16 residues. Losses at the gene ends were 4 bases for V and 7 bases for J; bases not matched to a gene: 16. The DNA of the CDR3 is TGCAGTGCTATATCGGTCGCAGCGGGAGCGGGAGGGACCCAGTACTTC. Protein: CSAISVAAGAGGTQYF.

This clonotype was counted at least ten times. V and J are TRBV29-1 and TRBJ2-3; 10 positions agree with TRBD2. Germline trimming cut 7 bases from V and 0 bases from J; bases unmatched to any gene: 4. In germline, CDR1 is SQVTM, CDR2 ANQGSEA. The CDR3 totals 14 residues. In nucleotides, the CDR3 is TGCAGCGGAGTACTAGCGGGAAGCACAGATACGCAGTATTTT. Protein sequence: CSGVLAGSTDTQYF.

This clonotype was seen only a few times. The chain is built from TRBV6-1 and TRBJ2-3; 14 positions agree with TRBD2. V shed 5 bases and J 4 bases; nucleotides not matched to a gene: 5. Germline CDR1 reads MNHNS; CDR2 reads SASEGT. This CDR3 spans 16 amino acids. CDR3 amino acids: CASSPRTSGRPDTQYF. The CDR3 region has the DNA TGTGCCAGCAGTCCACGGACTAGCGGGAGGCCAGATACGCAGTATTTT.

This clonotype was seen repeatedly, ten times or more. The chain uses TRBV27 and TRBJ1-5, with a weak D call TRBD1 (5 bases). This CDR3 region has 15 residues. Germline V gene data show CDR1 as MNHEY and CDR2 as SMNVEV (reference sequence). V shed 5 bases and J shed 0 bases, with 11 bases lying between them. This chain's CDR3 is CASSTRTYSNQPQHF. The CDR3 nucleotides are TGTGCCAGCAGTACCCGGACATATAGCAATCAGCCCCAGCATTTT.

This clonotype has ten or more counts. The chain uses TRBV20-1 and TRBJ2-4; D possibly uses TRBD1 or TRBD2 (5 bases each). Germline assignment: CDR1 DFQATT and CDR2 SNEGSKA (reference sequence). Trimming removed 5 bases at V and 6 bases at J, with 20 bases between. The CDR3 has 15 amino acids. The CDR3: CSAHGAPESGNIQYF. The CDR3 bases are TGCAGTGCTCACGGGGCTCCGGAATCGGGAAACATTCAGTACTTC.

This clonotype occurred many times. The DNA of the CDR3 is TGTGCCAGCAGCCAGGGACTAGCGGGAGGTACCTCCCACCGCATTAACAATGAGCAGTTCTTC. The encoded protein is CASSQGLAGGTSHRINNEQFF. The chain is built from TRBV7-8 and TRBJ2-1, with TRBD2 matching over 15 bases. The CDR3 is made up of 21 amino acids. Unmatched junction bases numbered 19, after V lost 5 bases and J lost 5 bases. Looked up from germline, CDR1 is SGHVS and CDR2 is FQNEAQ.

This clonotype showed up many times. Here the CDR3 reads CASSLLEFSSYNEQFF. CDR3 coding DNA: TGTGCCAGCAGTTTATTGGAGTTTAGCTCCTACAATGAGCAGTTCTTC. The rearrangement links TRBV27 to TRBJ2-1, with unresolved D. V was clipped by 1 base and J by 0 bases, with 10 bases between them. Germline loops: CDR1 MNHEY, CDR2 SMNVEV (reference sequence). There are 16 residues in the CDR3.

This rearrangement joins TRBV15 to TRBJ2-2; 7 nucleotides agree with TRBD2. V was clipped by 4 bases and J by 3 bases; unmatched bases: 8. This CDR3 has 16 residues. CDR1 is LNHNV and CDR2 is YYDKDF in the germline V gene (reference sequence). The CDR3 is CATSTSGRAHTGELFF. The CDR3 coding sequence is TGTGCCACCAGCACCTCGGGGAGGGCGCACACCGGGGAGCTGTTTTTT.

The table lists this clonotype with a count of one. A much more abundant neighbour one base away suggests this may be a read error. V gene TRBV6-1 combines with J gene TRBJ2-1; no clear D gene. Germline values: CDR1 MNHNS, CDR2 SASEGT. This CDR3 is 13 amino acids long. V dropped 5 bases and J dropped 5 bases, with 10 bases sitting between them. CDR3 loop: CASSTGPNNEQFF. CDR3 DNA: TGTGCCAGCAGTACCGGGCCCAACAATGAGCAGTTCTTC.

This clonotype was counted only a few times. The CDR3 sequence is CASSFGVAPEVGNNEQFF. The CDR3 region has the DNA TGTGCCAGCAGTTTTGGGGTAGCACCGGAGGTCGGAAACAATGAGCAGTTCTTC. The chain carries TRBV6-2 or TRBV6-3 and TRBJ2-1; D possibly corresponds to TRBD2 (5 bases). From germline, CDR1 is MNHEY and CDR2 SVGEGT. This CDR3 has 18 amino acids. V gave up 4 bases and J gave up 5 bases, with 24 bases separating them.

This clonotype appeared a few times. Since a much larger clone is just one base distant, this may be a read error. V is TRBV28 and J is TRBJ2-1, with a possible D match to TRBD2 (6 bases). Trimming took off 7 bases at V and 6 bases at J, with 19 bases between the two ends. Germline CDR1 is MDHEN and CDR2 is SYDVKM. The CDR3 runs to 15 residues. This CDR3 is CASIPSGENCNEQFF. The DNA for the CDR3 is TGTGCCAGCATCCCCTCGGGGGAAAACTGCAATGAGCAGTTCTTC.